This record looks at one T cell receptor (beta chain) sequence and its context. This clonotype has just a few counts. Its antigen is not yet known. One base away there is no much larger clone; base qualities are not given. The time point label of this sample denotes: persistent/refractory GD, antithyroid drugs over 5 years with positive TRAb. RNA was extracted from PBMCs in TRIzol for both TCR sequencing and RNA sequencing. The diagnosis of Graves' disease followed American Thyroid Association guidelines. Recruitment of patients was carried out at an endocrinology department in Xi'an, China. Each patient gave approximately 8.8 milliliters of peripheral blood, collected in an EDTA anticoagulant tube. PBMCs were isolated by Ficoll Paque Plus density gradient separation without further T cell sorting. An Agilent 2100 Bioanalyzer and agarose gel were used to check RNA quality, and a NanoDrop 2000 was used to measure RNA concentration.

The receptor library was made with multiplex PCR. Reads for this sample came from an Illumina HiSeq 4000. To build TCR beta libraries, CDR3 regions were amplified by Arm-PCR using iRepertoire HTBI primers. Before sequencing, the PCR products went through gel purification. In the original analysis: A total of fewer than 65 TRBV and 14 TRBJ segments were identified across samples and were used for gene usage analysis of CDR3 amino acid clonotypes. COPE and FqMerger were used to merge filtered high-quality paired reads into contigs. BLAST was used to align contigs to the IMGT TRBV, TRBD and TRBJ reference genes, and CDR3 was defined following IMGT. Any clonotype with a frequency above 0.1% was counted as a highly expanded clone. Shannon entropy was used to measure repertoire diversity, and the Gini coefficient was used to measure V-J evenness. Public clonotypes were defined as clonotypes shared by more than one individual. TCRdb passed the public sequencing reads through fastp at Q25 and MiXCR, retaining productive beta sequences. When rows share a CDR3 protein, they turn into one entry using the most common DNA and genes. It is TCRdb's table, rather than the study itself, that gives the V and J calls and clone size. This sample is represented by 420,000 or so distinct CDR3 sequences; about 25% of them were singletons. The top ten hold approximately 26% of the sample.

Sequences MNHNS (CDR1) and SASEGT (CDR2) are obtained from the germline V gene. V lost 6 bases and J lost 2 bases; the stretch between them is 17 bases long. The cysteine opens and the phenylalanine closes a CDR3 of 15 amino acids. Only the CDR3 portion is preserved as DNA: 45 bases, with reading frame beginning at the first base. This record belongs to a study of regulatory T cells in long-lasting Graves disease (dated by TCRdb to the early 2020s). For the study in its entirety: Persistent Graves' disease was defined as antithyroid drug treatment for over 5 years with persistently positive TSH receptor autoantibodies. On average, persistent Graves' disease patients in the clinical cohort had been on antithyroid drugs for around ten years. The study was conducted in China and was registered as a clinical trial. This study used TCR sequencing and RNA sequencing of peripheral blood to compare persistent Graves' disease patients against newly diagnosed Graves' disease patients. A total of some 35 samples underwent TCR sequencing: about 13 from persistent and approximately 20 from newly diagnosed Graves' disease patients.

The full study reports these points: Preferential use of TRBV28, TRBJ1-2 and TRBJ2-5 was observed in persistent disease, whereas TRBV20-1 and TRBJ2-1 were favored in newly diagnosed disease. The small sample size was acknowledged by the authors as a limitation that may reduce accuracy. Compared with newly diagnosed patients, persistent Graves' disease patients had lower TCR Shannon entropy and fewer highly expanded clones, which suggests clonal expansion. Because the primary lesion, thyroid tissue, could not be accessed, the study looked at peripheral blood alone. Only the TCR beta chain was sequenced and analyzed. A larger number of public clonotypes was shared among persistent patients (approximately 2,500) than among newly diagnosed patients (roughly 980).

The sequence derives from a female donor with Graves disease. This material consisted of peripheral blood mononuclear cells (PBMCs), taken when the disease was refractory, from a patient treated with antithyroid drugs. The chain was built from TRBV6-1 and TRBJ2-7; the D region may be TRBD1 or TRBD2, each matching 5 bases equally. The CDR3: CASSPPGTFPYEQYF. The DNA reads TGTGCCAGCAGCCCTCCCGGGACGTTCCCCTACGAGCAGTACTTC.